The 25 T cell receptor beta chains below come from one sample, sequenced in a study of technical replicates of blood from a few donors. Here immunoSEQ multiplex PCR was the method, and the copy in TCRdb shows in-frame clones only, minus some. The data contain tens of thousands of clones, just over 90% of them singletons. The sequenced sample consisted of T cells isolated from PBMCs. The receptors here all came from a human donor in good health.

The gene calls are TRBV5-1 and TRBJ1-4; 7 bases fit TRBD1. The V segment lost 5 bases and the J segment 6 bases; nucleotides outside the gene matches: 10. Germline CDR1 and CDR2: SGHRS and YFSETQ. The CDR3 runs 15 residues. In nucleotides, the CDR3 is TGCGCCAGCAGTCTCCAGGGGGTTTGGGATGAAAAACTGTTTTTT. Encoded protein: CASSLQGVWDEKLFF. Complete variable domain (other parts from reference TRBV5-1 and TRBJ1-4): KAGVTQTPRYLIKTRGQQVTLSCSPISGHRSVSWYQQTPGQGLQFLFEYFSETQRNKGNFPGRFSGRQFSNSRSEMNVSTLELGDSALYLCASSLQGVWDEKLFFGSGTQLSVL.

The CDR3 sequence is CASSDAGTGDSETQYF. The DNA of the CDR3 is TGTGCCAGCAGTGACGCCGGGACAGGGGATTCCGAGACCCAGTACTTC. J is TRBJ2-5 and V is TRBV25-1; 10 bases match TRBD1. The CDR3 consists of 16 residues. V lost 3 bases to trimming and J lost 5 bases; unmatched junction nucleotides: 9. Looked up from germline, CDR1 is MGHDK and CDR2 is SYGVNS.

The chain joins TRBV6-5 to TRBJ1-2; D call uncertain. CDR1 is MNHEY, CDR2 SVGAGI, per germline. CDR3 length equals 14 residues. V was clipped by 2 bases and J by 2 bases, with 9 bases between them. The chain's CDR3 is CASSYGPLNYGYTF. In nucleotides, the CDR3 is TGTGCCAGCAGTTACGGGCCTTTGAACTATGGCTACACCTTC.

CDR3 protein: CASSSLAGGRTDTQYF. CDR3 bases: TGCGCCAGCAGCTCTCTAGCGGGGGGGCGGACAGATACGCAGTATTTT. The chain employs TRBV5-1 and TRBJ2-3, with 12 bases matching TRBD2. This CDR3 is built from 16 residues. Losses at the gene ends were 3 bases for V and 3 bases for J; bases not matched to a gene: 5. CDR1 and CDR2 (germline): SGHRS, YFSETQ.

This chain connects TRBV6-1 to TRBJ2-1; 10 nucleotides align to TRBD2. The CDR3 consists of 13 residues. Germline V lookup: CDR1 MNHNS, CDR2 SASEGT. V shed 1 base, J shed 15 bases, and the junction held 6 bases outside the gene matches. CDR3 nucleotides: TGTGCCAGCAGTGAAGATAGCGGGGGGTCGCCGTTCTTC. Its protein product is CASSEDSGGSPFF.

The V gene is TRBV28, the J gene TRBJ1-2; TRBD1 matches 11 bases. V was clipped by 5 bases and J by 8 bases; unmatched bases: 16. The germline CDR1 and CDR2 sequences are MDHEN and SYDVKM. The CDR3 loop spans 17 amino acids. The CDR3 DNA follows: TGTGCCAGCAGTGTTCCCGGGACAGGGGGTTTTAGATCCGGCTACACCTTC. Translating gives CASSVPGTGGFRSGYTF.

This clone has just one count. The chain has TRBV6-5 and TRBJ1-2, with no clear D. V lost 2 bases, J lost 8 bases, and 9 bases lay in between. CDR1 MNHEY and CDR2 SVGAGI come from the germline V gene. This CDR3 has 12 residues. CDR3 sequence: CASSYKNRGYTF. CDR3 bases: TGTGCCAGCAGTTACAAAAACAGAGGCTACACCTTC.

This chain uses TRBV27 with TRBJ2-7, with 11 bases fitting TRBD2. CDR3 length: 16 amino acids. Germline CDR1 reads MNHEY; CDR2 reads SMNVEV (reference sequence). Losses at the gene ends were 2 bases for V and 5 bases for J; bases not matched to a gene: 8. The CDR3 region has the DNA TGTGCCAGCAGTTTAAGGGGACTAGCGGTTGATAACGAGCAGTACTTC. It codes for CASSLRGLAVDNEQYF.

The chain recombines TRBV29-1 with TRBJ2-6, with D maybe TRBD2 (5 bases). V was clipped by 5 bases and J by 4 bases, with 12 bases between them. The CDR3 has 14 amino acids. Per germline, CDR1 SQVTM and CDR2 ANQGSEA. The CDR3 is CSVQSGEGANVLTF. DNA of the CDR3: TGCAGCGTTCAGTCCGGGGAAGGGGCCAACGTCCTGACTTTC.

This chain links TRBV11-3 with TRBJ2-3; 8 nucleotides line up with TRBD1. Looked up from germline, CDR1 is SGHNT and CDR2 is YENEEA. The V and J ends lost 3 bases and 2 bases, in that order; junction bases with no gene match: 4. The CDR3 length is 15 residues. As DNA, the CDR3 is TGTGCCAGCAGCTTCCGGGACAGGACCACAGATACGCAGTATTTT. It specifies CASSFRDRTTDTQYF.

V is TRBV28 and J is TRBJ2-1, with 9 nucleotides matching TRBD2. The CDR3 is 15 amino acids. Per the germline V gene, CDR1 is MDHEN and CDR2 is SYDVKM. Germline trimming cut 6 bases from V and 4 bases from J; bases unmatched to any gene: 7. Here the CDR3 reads CASRASGMNYNEQFF. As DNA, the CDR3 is TGTGCCAGCAGAGCTAGCGGGATGAATTACAATGAGCAGTTCTTC.

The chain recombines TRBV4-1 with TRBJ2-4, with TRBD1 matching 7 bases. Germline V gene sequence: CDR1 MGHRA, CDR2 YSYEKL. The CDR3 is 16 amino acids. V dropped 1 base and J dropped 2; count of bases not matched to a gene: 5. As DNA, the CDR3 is TGCGCCAGCAGCCAAGGAGAGGGACAGACCAAAAACATTCAGTACTTC. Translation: CASSQGEGQTKNIQYF.

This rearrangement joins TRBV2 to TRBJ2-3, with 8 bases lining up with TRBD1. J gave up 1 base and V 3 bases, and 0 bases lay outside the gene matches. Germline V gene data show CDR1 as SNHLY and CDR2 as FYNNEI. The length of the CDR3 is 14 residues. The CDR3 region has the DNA TGTGCCAGCAGTGAGGACAGGGGCACAGATACGCAGTATTTT. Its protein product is CASSEDRGTDTQYF.

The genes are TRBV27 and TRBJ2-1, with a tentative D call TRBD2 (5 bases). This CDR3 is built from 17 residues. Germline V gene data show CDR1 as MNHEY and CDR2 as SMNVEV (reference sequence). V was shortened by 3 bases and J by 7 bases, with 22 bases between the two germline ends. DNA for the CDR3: TGTGCCAGCAGTTTTGGCGCGGAGGCCCCCTCTTTAAATGAGCAGTTCTTC. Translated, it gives CASSFGAEAPSLNEQFF.

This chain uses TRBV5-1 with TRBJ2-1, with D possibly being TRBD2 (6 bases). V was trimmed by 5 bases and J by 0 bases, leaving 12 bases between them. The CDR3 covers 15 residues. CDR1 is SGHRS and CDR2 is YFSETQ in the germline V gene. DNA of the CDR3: TGCGCCAGCAGACTCGGGGGTGGCTCCTACAATGAGCAGTTCTTC. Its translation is CASRLGGGSYNEQFF.

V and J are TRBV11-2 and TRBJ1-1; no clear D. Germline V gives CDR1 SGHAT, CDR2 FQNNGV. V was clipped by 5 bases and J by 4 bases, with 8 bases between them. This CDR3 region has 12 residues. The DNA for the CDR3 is TGTGCCAGCAGCCTCGGTTTCACTGAAGCTTTCTTT. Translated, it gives CASSLGFTEAFF.

Written as DNA, the CDR3 is TGTGCCAGCAGCGTTGGAGGCACCGGGGAGCTGTTTTTT. Translation: CASSVGGTGELFF. V gene TRBV9 combines with J gene TRBJ2-2, with D perhaps matching TRBD2 (5 bases). This CDR3 has 13 amino acids. CDR1 and CDR2 from the germline V gene are SGDLS and YYNGEE. V shed 2 bases and J shed 4 bases, with 6 bases lying between them.

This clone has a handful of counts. Written as DNA, the CDR3 is TGTGCCAGTAGTACGACAGGGTTAACCTACGAGCAGTACTTC. Its translation is CASSTTGLTYEQYF. The V gene is TRBV19, the J gene TRBJ2-7; 7 bases fit TRBD1. This CDR3 is built from 14 residues. Trimming removed 4 bases from V and 2 bases from J; junction bases left unmatched: 5. The germline gives CDR1 LNHDA, CDR2 SQIVND (reference sequence). Full variable domain (rest looked up from reference TRBV19 and TRBJ2-7): DGGITQSPKYLFRKEGQNVTLSCEQNLNHDAMYWYRQDPGQGLRLIYYSQIVNDFQKGDIAEGYSVSREKKESFPLTVTSAQKNPTAFYLCASSTTGLTYEQYFGPGTRLTVT.

DNA for the CDR3: TGTGCCAGTAGTAGCAGACAGGGAAAGGGGTATAGCAATCAGCCCCAGCATTTT. Translating it yields CASSSRQGKGYSNQPQHF. The chain carries TRBV19 and TRBJ1-5; 7 nucleotides line up with TRBD1. V lost 4 bases, J lost 0 bases, and 12 bases stayed unmatched. Looked up from germline, CDR1 is LNHDA and CDR2 is SQIVND (reference sequence). The CDR3 runs 18 residues. The variable domain in full, completed from reference TRBV19 and TRBJ1-5, reads DGGITQSPKYLFRKEGQNVTLSCEQNLNHDAMYWYRQDPGQGLRLIYYSQIVNDFQKGDIAEGYSVSREKKESFPLTVTSAQKNPTAFYLCASSSRQGKGYSNQPQHFGDGTRLSIL.

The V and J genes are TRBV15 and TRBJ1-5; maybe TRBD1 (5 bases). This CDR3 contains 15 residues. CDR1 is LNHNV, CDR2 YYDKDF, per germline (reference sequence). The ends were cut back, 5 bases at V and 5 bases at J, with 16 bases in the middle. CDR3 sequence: CATSSEGRADQPQHF. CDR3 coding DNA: TGTGCCACCAGCTCGGAGGGCAGGGCTGATCAGCCCCAGCATTTT. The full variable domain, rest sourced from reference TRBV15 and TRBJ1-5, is DAMVIQNPRYQVTQFGKPVTLSCSQTLNHNVMYWYQQKSSQAPKLLFHYYDKDFNNEADTPDNFQSRRPNTSFCFLDIRSPGLGDTAMYLCATSSEGRADQPQHFGDGTRLSIL.

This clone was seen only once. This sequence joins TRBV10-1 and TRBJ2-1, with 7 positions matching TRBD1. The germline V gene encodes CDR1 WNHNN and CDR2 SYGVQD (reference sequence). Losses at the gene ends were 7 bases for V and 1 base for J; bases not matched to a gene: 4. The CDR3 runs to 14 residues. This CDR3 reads CASTPGGSYNEQFF. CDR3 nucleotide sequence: TGCGCCAGCACCCCAGGGGGTTCCTACAATGAGCAGTTCTTC.

The CDR3 spells CASSLVAGVRNNEQFF. In nucleotides, the CDR3 is TGTGCCAGCAGCTTAGTTGCAGGGGTCCGTAACAATGAGCAGTTCTTC. The genes are TRBV7-6 and TRBJ2-1; TRBD1 might be the D (6 bases). Trimming removed 1 base at V and 5 bases at J, with 15 bases between. Germline CDR1 reads SGHVS; CDR2 reads FNYEAQ. CDR3 length: 16 residues.

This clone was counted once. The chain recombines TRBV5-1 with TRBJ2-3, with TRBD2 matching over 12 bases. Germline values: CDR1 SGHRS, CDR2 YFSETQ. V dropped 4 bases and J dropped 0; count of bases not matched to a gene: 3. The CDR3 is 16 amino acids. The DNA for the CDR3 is TGCGCCAGCAGCACCGGGACTAGCGGGAGCACAGATACGCAGTATTTT. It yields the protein CASSTGTSGSTDTQYF.

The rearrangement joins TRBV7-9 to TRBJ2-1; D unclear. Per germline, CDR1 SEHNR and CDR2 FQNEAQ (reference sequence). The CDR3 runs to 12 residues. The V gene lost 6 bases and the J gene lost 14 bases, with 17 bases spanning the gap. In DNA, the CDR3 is TGTGCCAGCAGTTTCTTACCCGGGTGGGAGTTCTTC. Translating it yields CASSFLPGWEFF. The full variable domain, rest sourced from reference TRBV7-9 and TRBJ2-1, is DTGVSQNPRHKITKRGQNVTFRCDPISEHNRLYWYRQTLGQGPEFLTYFQNEAQLEKSRLLSDRFSAERPKGSFSTLEIQRTEQGDSAMYLCASSFLPGWEFFGPGTRLTVL.

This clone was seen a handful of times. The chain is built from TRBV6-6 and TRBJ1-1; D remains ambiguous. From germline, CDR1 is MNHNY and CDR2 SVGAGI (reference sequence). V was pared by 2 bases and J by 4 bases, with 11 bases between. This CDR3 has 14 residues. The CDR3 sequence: CASSYSPGATEAFF. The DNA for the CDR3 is TGTGCCAGCAGTTACAGTCCGGGTGCCACTGAAGCTTTCTTT.